The 30 T cell receptor beta chains below all came from one sample that was sequenced in a study of identical twins. TCRdb processed the 5' RACE reads anew with MiXCR; each CDR3 protein has one entry. The repertoire holds some 250,000 distinct CDR3 sequences, with approximately 12% as singletons. These data were likewise used in another study, on yellow fever vaccine responses in identical twins.

Sequenced material: memory (CD45RO+) T cells sorted from blood. Every receptor here comes from a young woman in good health.

The chain has TRBV5-6 and TRBJ2-2, with D maybe TRBD2 (6 bases). The CDR3 sequence is 14 residues long. The germline V gene has CDR1 SGHDT and CDR2 YYEEEE. Trimming took 0 bases from V and 6 from J, leaving 9 bases between them. The chain's CDR3 is CASSLDSGAGELFF. In DNA, the CDR3 is TGTGCCAGCAGCTTGGATTCGGGGGCCGGGGAGCTGTTTTTT.

This clonotype showed up just a few times. The chain uses TRBV18 and TRBJ2-1; possible D gene TRBD1, 5 bases. In germline, CDR1 is KGHSH, CDR2 LQKENI. The V and J ends lost 4 bases and 4 bases respectively, with 14 bases between them. The CDR3 has 15 residues. In nucleotides, the CDR3 is TGTGCCAGCTCACTGGCCAGGGTAACGTACAATGAGCAGTTCTTC. As protein: CASSLARVTYNEQFF. The full variable domain, with the rest looked up from reference TRBV18 and TRBJ2-1, is NAGVMQNPRHLVRRRGQEARLRCSPMKGHSHVYWYRQLPEEGLKFMVYLQKENIIDESGMPKERFSAEFPKEGPSILRIQQVVRGDSAAYFCASSLARVTYNEQFFGPGTRLTVL.

This chain joins TRBV30 and TRBJ2-5, with TRBD1 matching over 8 bases. This CDR3 region has 12 residues. Germline V gene sequence: CDR1 GTSNPN, CDR2 SVGIG (reference sequence). The V and J ends lost 6 bases and 7 bases, in that order; junction bases with no gene match: 7. CDR3 sequence reads: CACLTGAATQYF. As DNA, the CDR3 is TGTGCCTGCCTGACAGGGGCTGCGACCCAGTACTTC.

This clonotype was counted many times. The V and J genes are TRBV5-1 and TRBJ2-1; 10 nucleotides match TRBD2. CDR1 and CDR2 (germline): SGHRS, YFSETQ. The CDR3 contains 15 residues. V shed 4 bases and J 6 bases; nucleotides not matched to a gene: 7. The CDR3 sequence: CASSPLAGATNEQFF. The CDR3 DNA reads as TGCGCCAGCAGCCCTCTAGCGGGGGCTACCAATGAGCAGTTCTTC.

This clonotype was recorded at least ten times. This chain uses TRBV5-1 with TRBJ2-7; 11 bases fit TRBD2. The CDR3 runs to 16 residues. With 2 bases clipped from V and 1 base from J, the junction kept 5 bases outside the gene matches. Germline V lookup: CDR1 SGHRS, CDR2 YFSETQ. The CDR3 sequence is CASSFPLAGGSYEQYF. The CDR3 nucleotides read TGCGCCAGCAGCTTTCCGCTAGCGGGAGGATCCTACGAGCAGTACTTC.

This clonotype was observed a handful of times. CDR3 protein: CSAGLADNEQFF. DNA for the CDR3: TGCAGTGCTGGACTAGCGGACAATGAGCAGTTCTTC. V gene TRBV20-1 combines with J gene TRBJ2-1; 10 bases map to TRBD2. The germline gives CDR1 DFQATT, CDR2 SNEGSKA (reference sequence). The CDR3 is made up of 12 amino acids. Trimming cost V 5 bases and J 5 bases; bases outside gene matches: 0.

The genes are TRBV18 and TRBJ2-3, with D possibly TRBD2 on 6 matching bases. V gave up 3 bases and J gave up 2 bases, with 12 bases separating them. CDR1 and CDR2 from the germline V gene are KGHSH and LQKENI. The CDR3 runs to 15 residues. CDR3 bases: TGTGCCAGCTCACCCATAGCGGCGGTCACAGATACGCAGTATTTT. Translated, it gives CASSPIAAVTDTQYF. Variable domain in full (rest from reference TRBV18 and TRBJ2-3): NAGVMQNPRHLVRRRGQEARLRCSPMKGHSHVYWYRQLPEEGLKFMVYLQKENIIDESGMPKERFSAEFPKEGPSILRIQQVVRGDSAAYFCASSPIAAVTDTQYFGPGTRLTVL.

This clonotype was seen ten or more times. This chain links TRBV24-1 with TRBJ2-1, with D unresolved. CDR3 size: 11 residues. Germline CDR1 and CDR2: KGHDR and SFDVKD. V lost 9 bases and J 8 bases, leaving 10 bases between the germline ends. CDR3 sequence: CATQRLDEQFF. The CDR3 DNA is TGTGCCACCCAGAGGCTTGATGAGCAGTTCTTC.

This clonotype was observed a handful of times. The chain joins TRBV24-1 to TRBJ2-6; D gene unclear. This CDR3 has 14 amino acids. CDR1 and CDR2 (germline): KGHDR, SFDVKD. Trimming cost V 2 bases and J 15 bases, with 16 bases left between them. The CDR3 loop is CATSDSPQLSALTF. CDR3 nucleotides: TGTGCCACCAGTGATTCACCCCAATTGTCTGCCCTGACTTTC.

This clonotype was seen a few times. V gene TRBV4-1 combines with J gene TRBJ2-1; D possibly uses TRBD1 or TRBD2 (5 bases each). In germline, CDR1 is MGHRA, CDR2 YSYEKL. The V and J ends lost 1 base and 6 bases respectively, with 10 bases between them. This CDR3 spans 14 amino acids. The CDR3 sequence is CASSQAGTLNEQFF. CDR3 in DNA: TGCGCCAGCAGCCAAGCCGGGACCCTCAATGAGCAGTTCTTC.

The rearrangement joins TRBV18 to TRBJ2-1, with TRBD2 matching 7 bases. Germline V gene data show CDR1 as KGHSH and CDR2 as LQKENI. V lost 1 base to trimming and J lost 4 bases; unmatched junction nucleotides: 16. This CDR3 spans 19 amino acids. The DNA of the CDR3 is TGTGCCAGCTCACCACTGGCAAGCGGGAAGGTCGTCGAATACAATGAGCAGTTCTTC. Its translation is CASSPLASGKVVEYNEQFF. The complete variable domain, with remaining parts taken from reference TRBV18 and TRBJ2-1, reads NAGVMQNPRHLVRRRGQEARLRCSPMKGHSHVYWYRQLPEEGLKFMVYLQKENIIDESGMPKERFSAEFPKEGPSILRIQQVVRGDSAAYFCASSPLASGKVVEYNEQFFGPGTRLTVL.

The V gene is TRBV5-6, the J gene TRBJ2-7; D unclear. Trimming pared 0 bases from V and 5 bases from J, leaving 9 bases between. Per the germline V gene, CDR1 is SGHDT and CDR2 is YYEEEE. The CDR3 contains 13 residues. This CDR3 is CASSLEQFDEQYF. The CDR3 region has the DNA TGTGCCAGCAGCTTGGAACAGTTCGACGAGCAGTACTTC. The variable domain in full, with the rest retrieved from reference TRBV5-6 and TRBJ2-7, is DAGVTQSPTHLIKTRGQQVTLRCSPKSGHDTVSWYQQALGQGPQFIFQYYEEEERQRGNFPDRFSGHQFPNYSSELNVNALLLGDSALYLCASSLEQFDEQYFGPGTRLTVT.

This clonotype was observed many times. The V gene is TRBV29-1, the J gene TRBJ2-7, with 9 positions matching TRBD2. Germline CDR1 SQVTM, CDR2 ANQGSEA. The CDR3 has 14 residues. V shed 4 bases, J shed 2 bases, and the junction held 6 bases outside the gene matches. CDR3 protein: CSVAGSGRTYEQYF. As DNA, the CDR3 is TGCAGCGTTGCTGGTAGCGGGAGAACCTACGAGCAGTACTTC.

The chain links TRBV5-6 to TRBJ2-7, with 7 bases that match TRBD1. Trimming took 4 bases from V and 1 from J; bases not matched to a gene: 5. This CDR3 is built from 14 residues. The V gene's germline CDR1 is SGHDT and CDR2 YYEEEE. The CDR3 region is CASSPLGQSYEQYF. The CDR3 bases are TGTGCCAGCAGCCCCCTGGGACAGTCCTACGAGCAGTACTTC.

This rearrangement joins TRBV20-1 to TRBJ2-2, with 10 bases aligning to TRBD2. Trimming at V came to 3 bases and at J to 0 bases, leaving 1 base not matched to a gene. Germline-derived CDR1 and CDR2 are DFQATT and SNEGSKA (reference sequence). The CDR3 contains 15 residues. As DNA, the CDR3 is TGCAGTGCTAGTCTAGCGGGAGCGAACACCGGGGAGCTGTTTTTT. As protein: CSASLAGANTGELFF.

This clonotype has just a few counts. The V gene is TRBV6-2 or TRBV6-3, the J gene TRBJ2-1; 7 nucleotides align to TRBD2. Germline V gives CDR1 MNHEY, CDR2 SVGEGT. V lost 5 bases, J lost 7 bases, and 11 bases stayed unmatched. The CDR3 is 15 residues long. The CDR3 loop reads CASSPGGTTFNEQFF. The CDR3, as DNA: TGTGCCAGCAGTCCCGGGGGGACTACTTTTAATGAGCAGTTCTTC.

This clonotype was counted many times. This chain uses TRBV5-1 with TRBJ1-5; possibly TRBD1 for D (5 bases). The germline V gene encodes CDR1 SGHRS and CDR2 YFSETQ. Trimming shortened V by 2 bases and J by 6 bases, and 12 bases separated the two germline ends. The CDR3 is 14 residues long. DNA of the CDR3: TGCGCCAGCAGCTTAGATAGAGGGACTCAGCCCCAGCATTTT. Translating gives CASSLDRGTQPQHF.

V and J are TRBV5-1 and TRBJ2-7, with D unclear. Trimming stripped 5 bases from V and 3 bases from J, with 15 bases between. This CDR3 spans 14 amino acids. Germline V gene data show CDR1 as SGHRS and CDR2 as YFSETQ. CDR3 amino acids: CASRPLGARYEQYF. In nucleotides, the CDR3 is TGCGCCAGCAGACCGCTTGGCGCACGCTACGAGCAGTACTTC.

The chain links TRBV6-2 or TRBV6-3 to TRBJ2-2; D not resolved. The CDR3 extends over 13 amino acids. Trimming pared 6 bases from V and 2 bases from J, leaving 7 bases between. The V gene's germline CDR1 is MNHEY and CDR2 SVGEGT. CDR3 in DNA: TGTGCCAGCAGAAACCACAACACCGGGGAGCTGTTTTTT. Residues: CASRNHNTGELFF.

J is TRBJ1-1 and V is TRBV6-5, with a weak D call TRBD1 (6 bases). The V end was cut by 0 bases, the J end by 4 bases, with 18 bases between. Germline V gene data show CDR1 as MNHEY and CDR2 as SVGAGI. This CDR3 contains 17 residues. CDR3 amino acids: CASSYSIFGQKSTEAFF. The CDR3 DNA sequence: TGTGCCAGCAGTTACTCGATCTTTGGACAGAAGTCCACTGAAGCTTTCTTT.

This clonotype was seen only a few times. This chain connects TRBV6-2 or TRBV6-3 to TRBJ1-5; D ambiguous. V dropped 2 bases and J dropped 4 bases, with 9 bases sitting between them. The CDR3 spans 14 residues. Germline CDR1 is MNHEY and CDR2 is SVGEGT. CDR3 loop: CASSYTGQNQPQHF. The CDR3 DNA sequence: TGTGCCAGCAGTTACACTGGGCAGAATCAGCCCCAGCATTTT.

In its sample, this clonotype was seen a few times. CDR3 nucleotide sequence: TGCAGTGCTAGAGATCCAGGCGAGACGGACTTCTACGAGCAGTACTTC. Translated: CSARDPGETDFYEQYF. This chain connects TRBV20-1 to TRBJ2-7, with D maybe TRBD2 (5 bases). The CDR3 has 16 residues. Germline loops: CDR1 DFQATT, CDR2 SNEGSKA (reference sequence). Trimming removed 0 bases at V and 3 bases at J, with 18 bases between.

The chain recombines TRBV7-9 with TRBJ2-1, with D hard to call. Trimming removed 1 base at V and 7 bases at J, with 8 bases between. Germline loops: CDR1 SEHNR, CDR2 FQNEAQ (reference sequence). The CDR3 contains 13 residues. CDR3 loop: CASSLDVLNEQFF. DNA for the CDR3: TGTGCCAGCAGCTTAGACGTTTTAAATGAGCAGTTCTTC.

This clonotype was seen more than once but under ten times. The rearrangement joins TRBV20-1 to TRBJ1-1, with 7 positions matching TRBD1. Germline loops: CDR1 DFQATT, CDR2 SNEGSKA (reference sequence). The CDR3 is 14 residues long. V was clipped by 3 bases and J by 0 bases; unmatched bases: 4. CDR3 residues: CSARRQGLNTEAFF. CDR3 nucleotide sequence: TGCAGTGCTAGGCGACAGGGACTGAACACTGAAGCTTTCTTT.

This clonotype turned up a few times. The genes are TRBV19 and TRBJ1-5; possible D gene TRBD1, 5 bases. This CDR3 comprises 13 residues. Trimming pared 8 bases from V and 5 bases from J, leaving 13 bases between. The germline V gene encodes CDR1 LNHDA and CDR2 SQIVND (reference sequence). The CDR3 DNA reads as TGTGCCAGTGCAGACAGACACGATCAGCCCCAGCATTTT. Its translation is CASADRHDQPQHF.

CDR3 nucleotide sequence: TGTGCCAGCAGCCGCCGAACTAGCGGTGAGACCCAGTACTTC. It is translated as CASSRRTSGETQYF. The chain carries TRBV7-2 and TRBJ2-5; 8 nucleotides match TRBD2. The ends lost 5 bases at V and 5 bases at J; junction bases unmatched: 7. The germline CDR1 and CDR2 sequences are SGHTA and FQGNSA. The CDR3 is 14 residues long.

This clonotype was counted ten times or more. J is TRBJ2-1 and V is TRBV14; D remains unclear. The ends were cut back, 0 bases at V and 15 bases at J, with 15 bases in the middle. Germline V gives CDR1 SGHDN, CDR2 FVKESK. The CDR3 is 13 residues long. Here the CDR3 DNA reads TGTGCCAGCAGCCAAGATTCTCTTGAGGTTCCGTTCTTC. This translates into CASSQDSLEVPFF.

This clonotype came up many times. The chain combines TRBV2 with TRBJ2-4; the D call may be TRBD1 or TRBD2 (5 bases each). There are 19 residues in the CDR3. With 1 base removed from V and 0 bases from J, the gap between germline ends came to 19 bases. The germline V gene has CDR1 SNHLY and CDR2 FYNNEI. The CDR3 reads CASSEGSGLEPLAKNIQYF. CDR3 coding DNA: TGTGCCAGCAGTGAAGGTTCGGGGCTTGAACCATTAGCCAAAAACATTCAGTACTTC.

J is TRBJ2-7 and V is TRBV7-6, with D possibly being TRBD2 (6 bases). The germline V gene has CDR1 SGHVS and CDR2 FNYEAQ. Trimming removed 0 bases at V and 0 bases at J, with 9 bases between. The CDR3 is made up of 15 amino acids. As DNA, the CDR3 is TGTGCCAGCAGCTTAGCTAGCGGAGGCTCCTACGAGCAGTACTTC. As protein: CASSLASGGSYEQYF. Full variable domain (rest looked up from reference TRBV7-6 and TRBJ2-7): GAGVSQSPRYKVTKRGQDVALRCDPISGHVSLYWYRQALGQGPEFLTYFNYEAQQDKSGLPNDRFSAERPEGSISTLTIQRTEQRDSAMYRCASSLASGGSYEQYFGPGTRLTVT.

This clonotype was seen many times. The V and J genes are TRBV20-1 and TRBJ2-5; D uncertain. The length of the CDR3 is 14 residues. From germline, CDR1 is DFQATT and CDR2 SNEGSKA (reference sequence). The V end was cut by 6 bases, the J end by 1 base, with 15 bases between. The chain's CDR3 is CSARSSDPQETQYF. CDR3 nucleotide sequence: TGCAGTGCGCGATCGTCGGATCCCCAAGAGACCCAGTACTTC.